The 5 T cell receptor beta chains in this list originate from one sample, sequenced in a study of molecular identifiers for immune sequencing clone quantification. MiXCR was run by TCRdb on the PCR reads, yielding one entry per CDR3 protein. Altogether about 510,000 distinct CDR3 sequences are present, roughly 25% being singletons, with the ten largest covering under 0.85%. Sequenced sample: naive CD8+ T cells from blood, with Jurkat cell RNA spiked in. The sample's subset: FACS-sorted CD8+CD4-CCR7+CD45RA+ naive T cells. These receptors all stem from a human donor in good health. Some libraries in this study had Jurkat cell RNA spiked in.

This clonotype was recorded a few times. The chain joins TRBV6-5 to TRBJ2-1; the D gene is possibly TRBD2 (5 bases). Germline CDR1 reads MNHEY; CDR2 reads SVGAGI. The CDR3 consists of 16 residues. V shed 3 bases and J shed 1 base, with 13 bases lying between them. CDR3 DNA: TGTGCCAGCAGTTATCTCCTGGGAGATTCCTACAATGAGCAGTTCTTC. Its protein product is CASSYLLGDSYNEQFF.

This clonotype was counted a few times. V usage is TRBV5-6 and J usage is TRBJ1-1, with TRBD1 matching over 11 bases. This CDR3 is 13 amino acids long. The germline V gene has CDR1 SGHDT and CDR2 YYEEEE. V lost 4 bases and J lost 11; bases outside the gene matches: 7. The CDR3 sequence is CASSLTDRGHAFF. The CDR3 DNA follows: TGTGCCAGCAGCCTAACGGACAGGGGGCACGCTTTCTTT.

Concerning this clonotype itself: This clone may be a read error of a much larger clone one base away. This chain joins TRBV7-2 and TRBJ2-7; possibly TRBD2 for D (6 bases). V was clipped by 8 bases and J by 4 bases, with 15 bases between them. The germline V gene has CDR1 SGHTA and CDR2 FQGNSA. This CDR3 region has 13 residues. Written as DNA, the CDR3 is TGTGCCAGCGGCCTCCGGGGGATATACGAGCAGTACTTC. This sequence encodes CASGLRGIYEQYF.

This clonotype was seen repeatedly, ten times or more. The chain joins TRBV7-8 to TRBJ2-3, with TRBD2 identical over 8 bases. Germline assignment: CDR1 SGHVS and CDR2 FQNEAQ. V dropped 3 bases and J dropped 2; count of bases not matched to a gene: 7. This CDR3 contains 16 residues. CDR3 in DNA: TGTGCCAGCAGCTTCCCAGCGGGAGAAATCACAGATACGCAGTATTTT. Residues: CASSFPAGEITDTQYF.

A remark on this clonotype: A junction end diverges from the germline sequence, so it may reflect a read error. V is TRBV6-5 and J is TRBJ2-7, with 9 bases identical to TRBD1. The germline CDR1 and CDR2 sequences are MNHEY and SVGAGI. This CDR3 is built from 14 residues. Here the CDR3 reads CASRAGTGLVEQNF. CDR3 in DNA: TGTGCCAGCAGGGCTGGGACAGGGCTTGTCGAGCAGAACTTC.